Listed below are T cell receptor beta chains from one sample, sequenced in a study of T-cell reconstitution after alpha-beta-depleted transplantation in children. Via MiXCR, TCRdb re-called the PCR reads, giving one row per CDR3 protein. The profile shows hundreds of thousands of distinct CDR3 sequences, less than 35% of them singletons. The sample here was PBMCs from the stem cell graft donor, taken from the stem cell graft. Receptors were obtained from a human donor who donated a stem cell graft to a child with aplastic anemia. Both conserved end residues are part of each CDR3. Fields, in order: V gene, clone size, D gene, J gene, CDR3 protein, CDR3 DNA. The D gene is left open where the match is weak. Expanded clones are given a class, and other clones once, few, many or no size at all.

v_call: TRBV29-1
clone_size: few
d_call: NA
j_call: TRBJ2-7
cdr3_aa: CSVIRSYEQYF
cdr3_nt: TGCAGCGTTATAAGATCCTACGAGCAGTACTTC

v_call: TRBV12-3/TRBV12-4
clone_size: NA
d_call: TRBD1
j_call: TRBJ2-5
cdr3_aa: CASSSRDRSKTQYF
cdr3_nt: TGTGCCAGCAGTTCCCGGGACAGGTCCAAGACCCAGTACTTC

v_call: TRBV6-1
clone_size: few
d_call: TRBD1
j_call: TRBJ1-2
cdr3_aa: CASSASGTGHYGYTF
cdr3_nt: TGTGCCAGCAGCGCATCCGGGACAGGGCACTATGGCTACACCTTC

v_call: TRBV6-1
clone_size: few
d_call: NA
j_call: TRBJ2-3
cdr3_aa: CASSKGTSTDTQYF
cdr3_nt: TGTGCCAGCAGTAAAGGGACTAGCACAGATACGCAGTATTTT

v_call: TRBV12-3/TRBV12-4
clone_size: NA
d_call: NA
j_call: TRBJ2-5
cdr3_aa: CASSFFLGPSYF
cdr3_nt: TGTGCCAGCAGTTTTTTCCTGGGCCCTTCGTACTTC

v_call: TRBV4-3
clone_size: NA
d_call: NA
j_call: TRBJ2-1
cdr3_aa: CASSQEGAHRRYNEQFF
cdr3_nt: TGCGCCAGCAGCCAAGAAGGGGCCCATCGACGATACAATGAGCAGTTCTTC

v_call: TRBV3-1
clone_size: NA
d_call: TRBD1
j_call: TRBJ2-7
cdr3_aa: CASSHPRQGREEQYF
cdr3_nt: TGTGCCAGCAGCCATCCAAGACAGGGCAGGGAAGAGCAGTACTTC

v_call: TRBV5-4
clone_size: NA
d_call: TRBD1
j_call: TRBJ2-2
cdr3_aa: CASSLANRGTGELFF
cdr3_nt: TGTGCCAGCAGCTTGGCTAACAGGGGCACCGGGGAGCTGTTTTTT

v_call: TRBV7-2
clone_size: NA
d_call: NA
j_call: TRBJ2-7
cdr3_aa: CASSLGDLDYEQYF
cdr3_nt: TGTGCCAGCAGCTTAGGAGACTTAGACTACGAGCAGTACTTC

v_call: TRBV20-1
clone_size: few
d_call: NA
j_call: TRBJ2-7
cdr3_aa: CSAIDRDASYEQYF
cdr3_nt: TGCAGTGCTATAGACCGGGACGCCTCCTACGAGCAGTACTTC